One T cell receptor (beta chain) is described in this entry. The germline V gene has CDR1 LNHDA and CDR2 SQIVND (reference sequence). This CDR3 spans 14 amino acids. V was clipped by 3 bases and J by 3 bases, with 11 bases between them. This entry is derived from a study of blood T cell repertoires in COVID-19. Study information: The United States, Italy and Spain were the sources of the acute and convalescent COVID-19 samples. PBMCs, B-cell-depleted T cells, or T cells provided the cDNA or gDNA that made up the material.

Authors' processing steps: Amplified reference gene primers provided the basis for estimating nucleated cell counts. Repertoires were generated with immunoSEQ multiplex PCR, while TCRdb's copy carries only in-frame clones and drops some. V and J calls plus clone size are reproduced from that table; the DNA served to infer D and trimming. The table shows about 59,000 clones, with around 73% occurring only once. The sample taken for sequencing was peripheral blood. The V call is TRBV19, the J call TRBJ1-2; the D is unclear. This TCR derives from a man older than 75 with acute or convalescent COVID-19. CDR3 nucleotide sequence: TGTGCCAGTAGTATTATGCGGGGTGACTATGGCTACACCTTC. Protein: CASSIMRGDYGYTF.